A selection of T cell receptor beta chains follows, all from one sample in a study of T cell responses to AZD1222 COVID-19 vaccine. This table comes from immunoSEQ multiplex PCR, and its TCRdb copy is limited to in-frame clones, with some not included. The repertoire consists of 70,000 to 100,000 clones, with around nine tenths occurring once and the leading ten covering 3.1%. The source material was peripheral blood, sampled 28 days after the second AZD1222 dose. Source of these receptors: an adult who received the AZD1222 COVID-19 vaccine. Each CDR3 is given with its conserved first and last residue. D genes are given only for firm matches. Expanded clones are given a class, and other clones once, few, many or no size at all.

V	J	size	D	CDR3	DNA
TRBV10-3	TRBJ1-6	.	TRBD1	CAIRTGLAPLHF	TGTGCCATCCGGACAGGGCTCGCACCCCTCCACTTT
TRBV10-3	TRBJ1-1	.	TRBD1	CAIRDRRNTEAFF	TGTGCCATCAGGGACAGGAGGAACACTGAAGCTTTCTTT
TRBV28	TRBJ2-5	.	TRBD2	CASIPAGGETQYF	TGTGCCAGCATCCCAGCGGGGGGAGAGACCCAGTACTTC
TRBV5-4	TRBJ1-6	.	.	CASSLGQYNSPLHF	TGTGCCAGCAGCTTAGGACAGTATAATTCACCCCTCCACTTT
TRBV7-9	TRBJ1-6	.	TRBD1	CASSLAGTGNSPLHF	TGTGCCAGCAGCTTAGCCGGGACAGGGAATTCACCCCTCCACTTT
TRBV2	TRBJ1-4	once	.	CASTSSRGRTEKLFF	TGTGCCAGCACCTCGTCCCGGGGGCGGACTGAAAAACTGTTTTTT
TRBV7-2	TRBJ1-6	.	TRBD1	CASSLALTGAPVNSPLHF	TGTGCCAGCAGCTTAGCGCTTACAGGGGCACCCGTTAATTCACCCCTCCACTTT
TRBV2	TRBJ1-3	.	.	CASRSQGNAGNTIYF	TGTGCCAGCAGATCACAGGGAAACGCTGGAAACACCATATATTTT
TRBV12-3/TRBV12-4	TRBJ2-1	.	.	CASRGGRGEQFF	TGTGCCAGCAGGGGTGGCCGCGGTGAGCAGTTCTTC
TRBV10-3	TRBJ1-2	.	TRBD1	CATGDGAGGGYTF	TGTGCCACCGGGGACGGGGCAGGGGGCGGCTACACCTTC
TRBV2	TRBJ2-1	.	TRBD2	CASSRYSGGSWNEQFF	TGTGCCAGCAGTCGGTATAGCGGGGGAAGTTGGAATGAGCAGTTCTTC
TRBV12-3/TRBV12-4	TRBJ1-1	once	.	CASSLSITEAFF	TGTGCCAGCAGTTTAAGTATCACTGAAGCTTTCTTT
TRBV24-1	TRBJ2-2	.	.	CATSDTTGELFF	TGTGCCACCAGTGATACCACCGGGGAGCTGTTTTTT
TRBV30	TRBJ2-6	.	.	CAWSLSSGANVLTF	TGTGCCTGGAGTCTCAGCTCTGGGGCCAACGTCCTGACTTTC
TRBV7-2	TRBJ1-1	few	TRBD1	CASRVTGAVAEAFF	TGTGCCAGCAGGGTGACAGGGGCGGTTGCTGAAGCTTTCTTT
TRBV4-1	TRBJ2-5	.	TRBD1	CASSPTDRGQETQYF	TGCGCCAGCAGCCCGACCGACAGGGGCCAAGAGACCCAGTACTTC
TRBV9	TRBJ2-5	.	.	CASSLEGGPWRAQYF	TGTGCCAGCAGCTTAGAAGGCGGTCCCTGGCGGGCCCAGTACTTC
TRBV3-1/TRBV3-2	TRBJ2-7	.	TRBD2	CASSPAGVSYEQYF	TGTGCCAGCAGCCCAGCGGGGGTCTCCTACGAGCAGTACTTC
TRBV18	TRBJ1-6	.	TRBD1	CASSPSQDRPDSLHF	TGTGCCAGCTCACCATCACAGGACAGGCCCGATTCCCTCCACTTT
TRBV4-1	TRBJ2-3	.	TRBD1	CASSQEGQGDTQYF	TGCGCCAGCAGCCAGGAGGGACAGGGAGATACGCAGTATTTT
TRBV5-4	TRBJ1-6	.	.	CASNRDGSYNSPLHF	TGTGCCAGCAACCGAGACGGCTCCTATAATTCACCCCTCCACTTT
TRBV29-1	TRBJ1-1	.	TRBD1	CSVEKGAENTEAFF	TGCAGCGTTGAGAAGGGGGCGGAGAACACTGAAGCTTTCTTT
TRBV25-1	TRBJ2-5	.	TRBD2	CASSEFLSGGEETQYF	TGTGCCAGCAGTGAATTTTTAAGCGGGGGCGAAGAGACCCAGTACTTC
TRBV6-1	TRBJ2-7	once	.	CASSEYGRSSYEQYF	TGTGCCAGCAGTGAATACGGGCGTAGCTCCTACGAGCAGTACTTC
TRBV27	TRBJ1-5	.	.	CASSLGGRVGGSNQPQHF	TGTGCCAGCAGTTTGGGGGGCAGGGTTGGAGGTAGCAATCAGCCCCAGCATTTT
TRBV18	TRBJ2-7	.	TRBD1	CASSPVGQGHYEQYF	TGTGCCAGCTCACCCGTGGGACAGGGCCATTACGAGCAGTACTTC
TRBV4-2	TRBJ1-4	.	TRBD1	CASSQLTGANEKLFF	TGTGCCAGCAGCCAGCTGACAGGGGCTAATGAAAAACTGTTTTTT
TRBV27	TRBJ2-1	.	.	CASKSLRAYNEQFF	TGTGCCAGCAAAAGTTTGAGGGCCTACAATGAGCAGTTCTTC
TRBV10-2	TRBJ1-1	.	TRBD1	CASRGTGGNTEAFF	TGCGCCAGCAGGGGGACAGGGGGGAACACTGAAGCTTTCTTT
TRBV7-9	TRBJ1-2	.	TRBD1	CASSENLRGLRGYTF	TGTGCCAGCAGCGAAAACCTCAGGGGGTTGCGTGGCTACACCTTC
TRBV7-6	TRBJ1-5	.	.	CASSLESDQPQHF	TGTGCCAGCAGCTTAGAGTCGGATCAGCCCCAGCATTTT